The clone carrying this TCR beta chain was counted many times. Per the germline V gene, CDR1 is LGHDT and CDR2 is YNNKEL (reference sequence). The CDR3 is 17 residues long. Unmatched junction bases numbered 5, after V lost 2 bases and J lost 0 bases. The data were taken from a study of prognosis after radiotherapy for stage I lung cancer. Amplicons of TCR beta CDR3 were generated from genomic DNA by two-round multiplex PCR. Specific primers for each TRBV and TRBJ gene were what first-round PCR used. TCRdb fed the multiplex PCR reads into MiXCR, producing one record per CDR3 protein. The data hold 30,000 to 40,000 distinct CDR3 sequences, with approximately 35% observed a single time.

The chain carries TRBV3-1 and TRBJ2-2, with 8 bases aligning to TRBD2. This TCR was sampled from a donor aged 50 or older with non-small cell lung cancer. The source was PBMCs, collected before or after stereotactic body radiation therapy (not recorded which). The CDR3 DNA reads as TGTGCCAGCAGCCAATTTGGACTAGCCCCGAACACCGGGGAGCTGTTTTTT. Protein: CASSQFGLAPNTGELFF.